This record concerns one T cell receptor beta chain sequence. Its antigen is undetermined. From the germline J gene comes the end of the CDR3, since the read stops 3 residues before it. Each participant carried one incident cervical HPV16 infection only. CDR1 is DFQATT and CDR2 is SNEGSKA in the germline V gene (reference sequence). The J segment lost 11 bases and the V segment lost 4 bases, leaving 5 bases of the junction unmatched. The CDR3 runs 13 residues. Profiled with immunoSEQ multiplex PCR; TCRdb holds only in-frame clones, not every one. Recorded for this sample: around 21,000 clones. The record originates from a study of T cells in women clearing cervical HPV infection. Findings of the study overall: Richness differences could reflect unmeasured T-cell content per sample. CIN3+ cases had significantly higher TCR repertoire richness than controls, but evenness did not differ. It is unknown whether associations predate infection; no effector/memory or HPV-specific sorting.

The V gene is TRBV20-1, the J gene TRBJ1-6, with 10 bases lining up with TRBD1. The sequence was obtained from a woman between 18 and 75 years old with a cervical HPV16 infection that either progressed to CIN3+ or cleared (not recorded which). Sequencing used blood buffy coat. CDR3 DNA, as far as it was read: TGCAGTGCTAAGGGACAGGGGATGCCACCC. It codes for CSAKGQGMPP. The complete CDR3 sequence is CSAKGQGMPPLHF.